These 5 T cell receptor beta chains were all obtained from the same sample, sequenced in a study of control samples from healthy donors and cancer patients. TCRdb keeps only in-frame clones here, not all; method: immunoSEQ multiplex PCR. The sample gives 150,000 or so clones, 80% to 95% of which show up once; about 5.8% is in the top ten. Sequencing was carried out using blood. The receptors were sampled from a man younger than 35 in good health.

The J gene is TRBJ2-3, the V gene TRBV29-1; D gene unclear. This CDR3 is 11 amino acids long. Germline V CDR1 and CDR2: SQVTM, ANQGSEA. Trimming shortened V by 6 bases and J by 3 bases, and 7 bases separated the two germline ends. The CDR3 here is CSVTPTDTQYF. The CDR3, as DNA: TGCAGCGTCACCCCGACAGATACGCAGTATTTT.

The chain is built from TRBV19 and TRBJ1-1, with unresolved D. The CDR3 runs to 14 residues. Trimming pared 5 bases from V and 0 bases from J, leaving 10 bases between. CDR1 LNHDA and CDR2 SQIVND come from the germline V gene (reference sequence). CDR3 sequence (DNA): TGTGCCAGTAGTCCCAGCGGGTTGAACACTGAAGCTTTCTTT. This codes for CASSPSGLNTEAFF.

This CDR3 is CASSAYIPKTSNYGYTF. The CDR3, as DNA: TGTGCCAGCAGCGCATACATCCCAAAGACAAGCAACTATGGCTACACCTTC. The V gene is TRBV13, the J gene TRBJ1-2, with D hard to call. This CDR3 is built from 17 residues. V lost 5 bases and J 2 bases, leaving 21 bases between the germline ends. Germline V gives CDR1 PRHDT, CDR2 FYEKMQ (reference sequence).

This chain uses TRBV30 with TRBJ1-6; 8 positions match TRBD1. The CDR3 covers 15 residues. CDR1 and CDR2 from the germline V gene are GTSNPN and SVGIG (reference sequence). V was pared by 5 bases and J by 6 bases, with 9 bases of the junction left unmatched. CDR3 residues: CAWLGQADRNSPLHF. The CDR3, as DNA: TGTGCCTGGCTGGGACAGGCGGATCGTAATTCACCCCTCCACTTT.

The gene calls are TRBV5-1 and TRBJ2-2, with a tentative D call TRBD1 (6 bases). Between the trimmed V and J ends, which lost 5 bases and 5 bases, there was a span of 7 bases. The CDR3 loop spans 12 amino acids. CDR1 is SGHRS, CDR2 YFSETQ, per germline. The CDR3 region has the DNA TGCGCCAGCAGAGGGGGAACCGGGGAGCTGTTTTTT. Its protein is CASRGGTGELFF.